This record covers a single T cell receptor beta chain. This sample is drawn from a study of blood T cell repertoires in COVID-19. Study information: The cDNA or gDNA used as material had been derived from T cells, B-cell-depleted T cells, or PBMCs.

The CDR3 spans 14 residues. Germline V gene sequence: CDR1 KGHSH, CDR2 LQKENI. Trimming left V 3 bases short and J 4 bases short, with 12 bases between. As handled by the study authors: Estimation of nucleated cell counts relied on the amplification of reference gene primers. Clones were read by immunoSEQ multiplex PCR, and TCRdb kept only the in-frame ones, dropping some. From that table come the V and J calls and clone size; the DNA was used to work out D and trimming. The sample carries 90,000 to 120,000 clones, 60% to 85% recorded once. Sequencing input: peripheral blood. The sequence derives from a man in his 70s with acute or convalescent COVID-19. The V call is TRBV18, the J call TRBJ1-1; D gene unclear. CDR3 protein: CASSPSPRSTEAFF. DNA of the CDR3: TGTGCCAGCTCACCGTCTCCTAGGAGCACTGAAGCTTTCTTT.